Listed below are T cell receptor beta chains from one sample, sequenced in a study of T cells in Graves' hyperthyroidism and ophthalmopathy. TCRdb ran MiXCR on the multiplex PCR reads and lists one entry per CDR3 protein. The data show roughly 500,000 distinct CDR3 sequences, about 46% seen once. The sequenced material came from peripheral blood or thyroid tissue (not recorded which). The receptors derive from an adult woman with Graves' disease, either hyperthyroidism or ophthalmopathy (not recorded which). Both conserved end residues are part of each CDR3. Fields, in order: D gene, clone size, J gene, V gene, CDR3 protein, CDR3 DNA. D genes are given only for firm matches. Size is stated for part of the rows, as once, few or many counts, or as a class when the clone is expanded.

-,-,TRBJ2-5,TRBV5-1,CASSFQSGQETQYF,TGCGCCAGCAGTTTCCAATCAGGTCAAGAGACCCAGTACTTC
-,-,TRBJ2-5,TRBV20-1,CSALRAQETQYF,TGCAGTGCGCTTCGGGCACAAGAGACCCAGTACTTC
-,-,TRBJ2-3,TRBV9,CASSVDWADTQYF,TGTGCCAGCAGCGTTGACTGGGCAGATACGCAGTATTTT
TRBD2,many,TRBJ2-2,TRBV7-3,CASSLTSGRSGELFF,TGTGCCAGCAGCTTGACTAGCGGGAGAAGCGGGGAGCTGTTTTTT
-,few,TRBJ2-7,TRBV20-1,CSAGGPGPYEQYF,TGCAGTGCTGGGGGGCCGGGGCCCTACGAGCAGTACTTC
-,once,TRBJ1-2,TRBV15,CATSSLEGLGGYTF,TGTGCCACCAGCAGCCTCGAAGGGCTGGGTGGCTACACCTTC
-,-,TRBJ2-7,TRBV28,CASSDPTGPYEQYF,TGTGCCAGCAGTGACCCCACTGGACCCTACGAGCAGTACTTC
TRBD1,-,TRBJ1-1,TRBV29-1,CSGGGGEAFF,TGCAGCGGGGGAGGGGGCGAAGCTTTCTTT
-,-,TRBJ2-5,TRBV7-9,CASSPRAAEETQYF,TGTGCCAGCAGCCCGCGGGCGGCGGAGGAGACCCAGTACTTC
-,-,TRBJ2-5,TRBV7-9,CASSRSTYETQYF,TGTGCCAGCAGTAGGAGTACCTACGAGACCCAGTACTTC
-,-,TRBJ2-7,TRBV19,CASSIVANSYEQYF,TGTGCCAGTAGTATAGTGGCCAACTCCTACGAGCAGTACTTC
-,few,TRBJ1-4,TRBV2,CASSGSEGYEKLFF,TGTGCCAGCAGTGGATCTGAAGGTTATGAAAAACTGTTTTTT
TRBD2,many,TRBJ2-5,TRBV10-3,CAISDSGLDAWATQYF,TGTGCCATCAGTGATTCGGGACTAGATGCTTGGGCGACCCAGTACTTC
-,many,TRBJ1-2,TRBV4-1,CASSQDRTRYNYGYTF,TGCGCCAGCAGCCAAGATCGGACGCGATACAACTATGGCTACACCTTC
-,many,TRBJ1-6,TRBV4-2,CASSQGTRGNSPLHF,TGTGCCAGCAGCCAAGGGACTCGAGGGAATTCACCCCTCCACTTT
-,many,TRBJ1-6,TRBV20-1,CSARDLGGLENSPLHF,TGCAGTGCTAGAGATCTCGGGGGGCTGGAAAATTCACCCCTCCACTTT
-,-,TRBJ1-3,TRBV14,CASSQGGFNSGNTIYF,TGTGCCAGCAGCCAAGGCGGTTTCAATTCTGGAAACACCATATATTTT
TRBD2,once,TRBJ2-2,TRBV10-3,CAISESWGGNTGELFF,TGTGCCATCAGTGAGTCCTGGGGGGGGAACACTGGGGAGCTGTTTTTT
TRBD1,-,TRBJ2-6,TRBV5-8,CASSLKGTGLYSGANVLTF,TGTGCCAGCAGCTTGAAGGGGACAGGACTTTACTCTGGGGCCAACGTCCTGACTTTC
TRBD1,few,TRBJ1-6,TRBV7-9,CASSSLTGPYNSPLHF,TGTGCCAGCAGCTCGCTGACAGGGCCGTATAATTCACCCCTCCACTTT
-,-,TRBJ1-1,TRBV7-2,CAGRGAVNTEAFF,TGTGCAGGAAGGGGGGCGGTGAACACTGAAGCTTTCTTT
TRBD1,-,TRBJ1-6,TRBV20-1,CSARRTQGAPNSPLHF,TGCAGTGCTAGGAGGACACAGGGGGCGCCTAATTCACCCCTCCACTTT
-,-,TRBJ1-5,TRBV7-9,CASSLGPQSNQPQHF,TGTGCCAGCAGCTTGGGACCGCAGAGCAATCAGCCCCAGCATTTT
-,-,TRBJ2-7,TRBV29-1,CSVEVSRDGEQYF,TGCAGCGTTGAAGTTTCTCGGGATGGCGAGCAGTACTTC
TRBD2,few,TRBJ2-5,TRBV10-3,CAISELGTSVGETQYF,TGTGCCATCAGTGAGCTCGGGACTAGCGTGGGAGAGACCCAGTACTTC
-,many,TRBJ2-2,TRBV19,CASRQNTGELFF,TGTGCCAGTAGACAAAACACCGGGGAGCTGTTTTTT
-,-,TRBJ1-5,TRBV19,CASSIGTRGVNQRDVVQPQHF,TGTGCCAGTAGTATAGGCACCCGGGGCGTCAATCAGCGGGACGTGGTCCAGCCCCAGCATTTT
-,few,TRBJ1-3,TRBV5-1,CASSRDTSGNTIYF,TGCGCCAGCAGCAGGGACACTTCTGGAAACACCATATATTTT
-,few,TRBJ2-2,TRBV20-1,CSARDLRNTGELFF,TGCAGTGCTAGAGATTTGAGGAACACCGGGGAGCTGTTTTTT
-,-,TRBJ1-5,TRBV20-1,CSAPVDQPQHF,TGCAGTGCTCCAGTCGATCAGCCCCAGCATTTT
-,few,TRBJ1-2,TRBV29-1,CSVAGEYYGYTF,TGCAGCGTTGCTGGGGAATACTATGGCTACACCTTC
-,many,TRBJ2-7,TRBV29-1,CSVCRRSSTYEQYF,TGCAGCGTTTGTAGAAGGTCCTCAACTTACGAGCAGTACTTC
-,many,TRBJ1-1,TRBV7-8,CASSLARQMNTEAFF,TGTGCCAGCAGCTTAGCGCGACAGATGAACACTGAAGCTTTCTTT
-,-,TRBJ1-3,TRBV10-3,CAISEYSSGNTIYF,TGTGCCATCAGTGAGTACAGCTCTGGAAACACCATATATTTT
TRBD1,once,TRBJ2-7,TRBV5-1,CASSMTGQGIEQYF,TGCGCCAGCAGCATGACGGGACAGGGTATCGAGCAGTACTTC
-,-,TRBJ1-3,TRBV29-1,CSGRTAGNTIYF,TGCAGCGGGAGGACAGCTGGAAACACCATATATTTT
-,once,TRBJ2-5,TRBV25-1,CASSMGPKETQYF,TGCGCCAGCAGCATGGGACCCAAAGAGACCCAGTACTTC
-,-,TRBJ1-1,TRBV19,CASSMVGTGAFF,TGTGCCAGTAGTATGGTCGGAACGGGGGCTTTCTTT
TRBD1,-,TRBJ1-6,TRBV12-3/TRBV12-4,CASSSWTGPSSPLHF,TGTGCCAGCAGTTCCTGGACAGGCCCTTCTTCACCCCTCCACTTT
TRBD2,-,TRBJ2-7,TRBV7-9,CASSRGREVLSEQYF,TGTGCCAGCAGCCGTGGGCGGGAGGTCTTAAGCGAGCAGTACTTC
-,many,TRBJ2-7,TRBV5-6,CASSFGGTYEQYF,TGTGCCAGCAGCTTCGGCGGGACATACGAGCAGTACTTC
-,many,TRBJ1-5,TRBV2,CASSEETASNQPQHF,TGTGCCAGCAGTGAAGAAACGGCCAGCAATCAGCCCCAGCATTTT
-,many,TRBJ2-7,TRBV7-9,CASSHGRRNSYEQYF,TGTGCCAGCAGCCATGGGCGCCGGAACTCCTACGAGCAGTACTTC
-,-,TRBJ1-1,TRBV9,CASSMGGGGEAFF,TGTGCCAGCAGCATGGGGGGGGGCGGTGAAGCTTTCTTT
-,many,TRBJ1-2,TRBV20-1,CSARDIFRREGYTF,TGCAGTGCTAGAGATATATTTAGGCGTGAAGGCTACACCTTC
-,few,TRBJ1-2,TRBV10-2,CASSPGHRTTFGYTF,TGCGCCAGCAGTCCGGGACACAGGACCACCTTTGGCTACACCTTC
-,-,TRBJ2-2,TRBV15,CATSRDSSGTLGGELFF,TGTGCCACCAGCAGAGATAGTTCGGGCACCCTCGGCGGGGAGCTGTTTTTT
-,-,TRBJ1-2,TRBV29-1,CSDDKLGANYGYTF,TGCAGCGACGACAAACTCGGAGCTAACTATGGCTACACCTTC
TRBD1,-,TRBJ1-1,TRBV14,CASSLGTGWKLAEAFF,TGTGCCAGCAGCCTTGGGACAGGGTGGAAATTGGCTGAAGCTTTCTTT
TRBD1,once,TRBJ1-1,TRBV7-2,CASSKAGGGHTEAFF,TGTGCCAGCAGCAAAGCAGGGGGCGGTCACACTGAAGCTTTCTTT
-,many,TRBJ1-6,TRBV25-1,CASSDRWYSPLHF,TGTGCCAGCAGTGATCGTTGGTATTCACCCCTCCACTTT
TRBD1,-,TRBJ1-6,TRBV7-9,CASSLRGGQGKPLHF,TGTGCCAGCAGCTTAAGGGGGGGACAGGGTAAACCCCTCCACTTT
TRBD2,many,TRBJ2-5,TRBV5-5,CASTSGREETQYF,TGTGCCAGTACTAGCGGGAGAGAAGAGACCCAGTACTTC
-,-,TRBJ1-3,TRBV3-1,CASANSGNTIYF,TGTGCCAGCGCGAACTCTGGAAACACCATATATTTT